This TCR beta chain originates from a study of T cell responses to AZD1222 COVID-19 vaccine. CDR1 is SGHRS, CDR2 YFSETQ, per germline. The CDR3 extends over 14 amino acids. The trim removed 5 bases at V and 4 bases at J, leaving 8 bases unmatched. This table comes from immunoSEQ multiplex PCR, and its TCRdb copy is limited to in-frame clones, with some not included. Of around 180,000 clones in the sample, 90% to 95% are singletons; the top ten hold 9.2%. For this clone: Its antigen is not known.

Study-level findings and limits: None of the repertoires were sampled until the peak T cell response had passed.

This TCR was recovered from an adult in good health. The chain combines TRBV5-1 with TRBJ2-5; TRBD1 agrees at 7 bases. The source was peripheral blood, collected on day 0 of AZD1222 vaccination. CDR3 loop: CASSIKQGLETQYF. For the CDR3, the DNA is TGCGCCAGCAGTATAAAACAGGGGTTAGAGACCCAGTACTTC.